This T cell receptor beta chain was sequenced during a study of cytotoxic CD8 clonotypes in ibrutinib-treated CLL. Study details: After a median approximately 12 months on treatment (6 to 36), response samples were drawn. Sample averages reached around 270,000 productive templates and 94,082 productive rearrangements.

With regard to this clone: What it binds is unknown.

Repertoires were generated with immunoSEQ multiplex PCR, while TCRdb's copy carries only in-frame clones and drops some. This table holds 75,000 to 80,000 clones, roughly 83% found once. General observations from the study: Samples were collected at differing times from sustained-remission and progressing patients.

The sample here was PBMCs, taken after 24 months of ibrutinib treatment. The sequence was collected from a human donor with chronic lymphocytic leukemia.

The CDR3 protein is CASSFARPGISQPQHF. The CDR3 bases are TGTGCCAGCAGCTTTGCGCGGCCGGGGATTAGTCAGCCCCAGCATTTT. The chain joins TRBV12-1 to TRBJ1-5. TRBV12-1 is a pseudogene segment. The CDR3 spans 16 residues.